This T cell receptor beta chain came from a study of shared clonotypes between healthy human individuals. General observations from the study: A generally larger estimated richness was seen in naive subsets than in memory subsets.

With regard to this clone: Its cognate antigen is unknown.

Produced via immunoSEQ multiplex PCR; TCRdb's table is partial and in-frame only. Of approximately 2,000,000 clones in the sample, about 94% were seen once. CD8 cells regarded as naive lacked CD45RO, were positively chosen for CCR7, and omitted terminally differentiated effector memory CD45RA+ cells. Donors were Caucasian adults residing in Nashville, Tennessee, USA. The CDR3 consists of 15 residues. Trimming at V came to 4 bases and at J to 5 bases, leaving 10 bases not matched to a gene. Germline CDR1 is SNHLY and CDR2 is FYNNEI. The chain has TRBV2 and TRBJ1-1, with 7 bases aligning to TRBD1. The TCR was taken from a young man in good health. Some clones in this sample may be carry-over from other donors' samples. The sequenced sample consisted of naive CD8+ T cells from PBMCs. The CDR3 loop reads CASSVRGTEGTEAFF. The CDR3 nucleotides are TGTGCCAGCAGTGTCAGGGGGACGGAAGGGACTGAAGCTTTCTTT.